The rows below give T cell receptor beta chains drawn from one sample of a study of cytomegalovirus exposure and HLA in healthy donors. Here immunoSEQ multiplex PCR was the method, and the copy in TCRdb shows in-frame clones only, minus some. The sample has 210,000 or so clones, approximately 84% seen once. The sample comprised PBMCs. These receptors all stem from a woman in her thirties or forties in good health and CMV-seronegative. CDR3s include the opening cysteine and the closing phenylalanine or tryptophan.

v_call	j_call	cdr3_aa
TRBV2	TRBJ1-1	CASSEWEGGTEAFF
TRBV4-1	TRBJ2-7	CASSQEQTDPTYEQYF
TRBV15	TRBJ1-1	CATSRGGEHANTEAFF
TRBV7-6	TRBJ2-7	CASSLDRVYEQYF
TRBV25-1	TRBJ2-7	CASSEWGQTGEQYF
TRBV19	TRBJ2-3	CATRGGAITDTQYF
TRBV5-4	TRBJ2-3	CASSTGLAGGVGTDTQYF
TRBV11-2	TRBJ2-5	CASSLRPGETQYF
TRBV7-9	TRBJ1-5	CASSTTGRNQPQHF
TRBV6-5	TRBJ1-6	CASSYGAQGDSPLHF
TRBV19	TRBJ1-3	CASRIRLGSGNTIYF
TRBV28	TRBJ1-5	CASSPGGYQPQHF
TRBV5-1	TRBJ2-4	CASSSQGALWDIQYF
TRBV29-1	TRBJ2-7	CSVDGQGNYEQYF
TRBV7-2	TRBJ2-3	CASAPSFESQDTQYF
TRBV25-1	TRBJ1-5	CASSEVGNQPQHF
TRBV9	TRBJ2-7	CASSSSLDRESEQYF